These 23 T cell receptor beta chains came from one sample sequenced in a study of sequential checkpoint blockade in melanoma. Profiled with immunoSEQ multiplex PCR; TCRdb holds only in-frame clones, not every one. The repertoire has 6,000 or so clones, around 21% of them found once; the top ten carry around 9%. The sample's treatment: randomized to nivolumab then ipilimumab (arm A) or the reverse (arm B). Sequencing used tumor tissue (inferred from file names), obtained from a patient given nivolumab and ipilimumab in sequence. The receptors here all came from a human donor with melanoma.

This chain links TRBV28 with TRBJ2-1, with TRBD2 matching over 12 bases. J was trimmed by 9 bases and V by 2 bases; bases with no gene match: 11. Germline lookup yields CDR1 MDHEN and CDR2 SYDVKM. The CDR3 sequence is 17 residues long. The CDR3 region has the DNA TGTGCCAGCAGTTTACATCTAGCGGGAGGGCCTTTAGGTGAGCAGTTCTTC. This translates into CASSLHLAGGPLGEQFF. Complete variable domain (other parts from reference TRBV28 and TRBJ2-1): DVKVTQSSRYLVKRTGEKVFLECVQDMDHENMFWYRQDPGLGLRLIYFSYDVKMKEKGDIPEGYSVSREKKERFSLILESASTNQTSMYLCASSLHLAGGPLGEQFFGPGTRLTVL.

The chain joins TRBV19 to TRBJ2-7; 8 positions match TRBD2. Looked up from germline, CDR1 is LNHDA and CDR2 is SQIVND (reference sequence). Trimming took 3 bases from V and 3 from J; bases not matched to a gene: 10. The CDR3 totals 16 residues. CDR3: CASSMALSGRVYEQYF. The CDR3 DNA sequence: TGTGCCAGTAGTATGGCTTTAAGCGGGAGAGTCTACGAGCAGTACTTC.

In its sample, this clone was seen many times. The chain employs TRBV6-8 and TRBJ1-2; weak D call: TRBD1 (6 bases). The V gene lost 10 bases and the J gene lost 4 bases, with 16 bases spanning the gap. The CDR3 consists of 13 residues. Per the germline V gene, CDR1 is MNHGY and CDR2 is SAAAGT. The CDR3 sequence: CAIVSGAGYGYTF. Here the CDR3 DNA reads TGTGCCATCGTATCAGGGGCCGGCTATGGCTACACCTTC.

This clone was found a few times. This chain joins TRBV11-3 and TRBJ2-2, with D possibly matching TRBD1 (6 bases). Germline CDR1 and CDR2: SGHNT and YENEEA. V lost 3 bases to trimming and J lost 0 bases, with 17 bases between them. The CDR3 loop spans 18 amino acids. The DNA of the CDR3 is TGTGCCAGCAGCTTGGACTTGTTTAGGGGGTCGAACACCGGGGAGCTGTTTTTT. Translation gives CASSLDLFRGSNTGELFF.

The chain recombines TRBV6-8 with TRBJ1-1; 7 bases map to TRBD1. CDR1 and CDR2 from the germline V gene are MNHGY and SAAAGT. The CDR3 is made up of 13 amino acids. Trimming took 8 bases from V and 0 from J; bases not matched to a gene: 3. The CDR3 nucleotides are TGTGCCAGCGGGACAGCGATGAACACTGAAGCTTTCTTT. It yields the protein CASGTAMNTEAFF.

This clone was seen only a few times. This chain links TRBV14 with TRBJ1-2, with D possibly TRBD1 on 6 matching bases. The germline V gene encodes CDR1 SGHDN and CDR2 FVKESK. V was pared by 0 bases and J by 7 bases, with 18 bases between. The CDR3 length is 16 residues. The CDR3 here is CASSQEEDRGWGGYTF. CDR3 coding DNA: TGTGCCAGCAGCCAAGAAGAGGATAGGGGGTGGGGTGGCTACACCTTC.

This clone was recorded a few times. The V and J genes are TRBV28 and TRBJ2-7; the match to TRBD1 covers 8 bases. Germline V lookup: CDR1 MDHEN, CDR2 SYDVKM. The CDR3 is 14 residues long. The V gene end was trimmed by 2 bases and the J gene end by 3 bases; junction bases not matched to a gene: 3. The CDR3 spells CASSLSGQGYEQYF. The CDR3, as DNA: TGTGCCAGCAGTTTAAGCGGACAGGGCTACGAGCAGTACTTC.

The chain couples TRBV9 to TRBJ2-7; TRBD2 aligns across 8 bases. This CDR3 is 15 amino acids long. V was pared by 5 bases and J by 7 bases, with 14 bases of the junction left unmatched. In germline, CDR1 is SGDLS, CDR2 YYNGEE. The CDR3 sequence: CASSERAGGPGEQYF. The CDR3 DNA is TGTGCCAGCAGTGAACGCGCGGGAGGTCCTGGTGAGCAGTACTTC. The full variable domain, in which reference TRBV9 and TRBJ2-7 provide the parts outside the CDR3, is DSGVTQTPKHLITATGQRVTLRCSPRSGDLSVYWYQQSLDQGLQFLIQYYNGEERAKGNILERFSAQQFPDLHSELNLSSLELGDSALYFCASSERAGGPGEQYFGPGTRLTVT.

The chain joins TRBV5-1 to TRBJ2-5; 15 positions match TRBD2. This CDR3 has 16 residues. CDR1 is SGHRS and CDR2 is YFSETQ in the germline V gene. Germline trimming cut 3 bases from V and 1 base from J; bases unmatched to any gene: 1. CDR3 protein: CASSSGLAGGQETQYF. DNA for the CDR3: TGCGCCAGCAGCTCGGGACTAGCGGGAGGCCAAGAGACCCAGTACTTC.

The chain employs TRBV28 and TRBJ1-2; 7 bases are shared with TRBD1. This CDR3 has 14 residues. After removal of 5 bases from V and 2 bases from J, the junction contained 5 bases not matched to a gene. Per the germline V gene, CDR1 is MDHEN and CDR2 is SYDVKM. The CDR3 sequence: CASSPRDSNYGYTF. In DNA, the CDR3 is TGTGCCAGCAGTCCCAGGGACAGCAACTATGGCTACACCTTC.

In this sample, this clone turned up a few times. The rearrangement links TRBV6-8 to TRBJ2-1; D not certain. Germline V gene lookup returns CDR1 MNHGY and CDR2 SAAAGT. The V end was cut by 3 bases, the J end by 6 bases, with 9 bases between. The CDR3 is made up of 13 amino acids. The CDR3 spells CASSYGVANEQFF. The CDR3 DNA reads TGTGCCAGCAGTTATGGGGTAGCCAATGAGCAGTTCTTC.

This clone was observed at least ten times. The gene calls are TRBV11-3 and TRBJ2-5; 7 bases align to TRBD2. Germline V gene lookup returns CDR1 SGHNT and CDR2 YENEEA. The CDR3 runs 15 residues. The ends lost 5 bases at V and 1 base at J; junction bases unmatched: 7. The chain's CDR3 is CASSQAGTTQETQYF. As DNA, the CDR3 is TGTGCCAGCAGCCAAGCCGGGACTACCCAAGAGACCCAGTACTTC.

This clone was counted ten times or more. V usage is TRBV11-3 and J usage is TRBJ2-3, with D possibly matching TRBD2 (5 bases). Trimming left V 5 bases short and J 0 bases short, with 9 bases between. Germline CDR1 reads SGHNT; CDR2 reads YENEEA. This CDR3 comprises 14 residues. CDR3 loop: CASSRESSTDTQYF. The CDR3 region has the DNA TGTGCCAGCAGCAGGGAGTCTAGCACAGATACGCAGTATTTT.

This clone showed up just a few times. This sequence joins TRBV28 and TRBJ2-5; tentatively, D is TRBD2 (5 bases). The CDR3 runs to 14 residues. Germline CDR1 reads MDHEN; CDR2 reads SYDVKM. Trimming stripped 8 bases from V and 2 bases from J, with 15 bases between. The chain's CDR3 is CASEVAREQETQYF. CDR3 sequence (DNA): TGTGCCAGCGAAGTAGCAAGGGAGCAAGAGACCCAGTACTTC.

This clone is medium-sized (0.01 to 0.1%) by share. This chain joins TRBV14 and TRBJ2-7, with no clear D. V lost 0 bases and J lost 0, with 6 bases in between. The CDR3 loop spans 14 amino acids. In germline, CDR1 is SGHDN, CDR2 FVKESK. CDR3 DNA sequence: TGTGCCAGCAGCCAAGATCTTAGCTCCTACGAGCAGTACTTC. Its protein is CASSQDLSSYEQYF.

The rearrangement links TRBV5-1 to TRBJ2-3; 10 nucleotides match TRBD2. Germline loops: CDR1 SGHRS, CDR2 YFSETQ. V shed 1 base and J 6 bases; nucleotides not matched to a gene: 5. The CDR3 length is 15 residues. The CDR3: CASSLSGRAGDTQYF. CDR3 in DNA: TGCGCCAGCAGCTTGAGCGGGAGGGCCGGGGATACGCAGTATTTT. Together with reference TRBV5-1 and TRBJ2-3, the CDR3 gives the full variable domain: KAGVTQTPRYLIKTRGQQVTLSCSPISGHRSVSWYQQTPGQGLQFLFEYFSETQRNKGNFPGRFSGRQFSNSRSEMNVSTLELGDSALYLCASSLSGRAGDTQYFGPGTRLTVL.

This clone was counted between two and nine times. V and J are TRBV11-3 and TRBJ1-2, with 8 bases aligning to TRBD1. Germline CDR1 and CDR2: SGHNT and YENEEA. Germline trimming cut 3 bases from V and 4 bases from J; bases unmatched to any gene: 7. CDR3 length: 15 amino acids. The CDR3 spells CASSLGQGAGYGYTF. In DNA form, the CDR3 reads TGTGCCAGCAGCTTGGGGCAGGGGGCAGGCTATGGCTACACCTTC.

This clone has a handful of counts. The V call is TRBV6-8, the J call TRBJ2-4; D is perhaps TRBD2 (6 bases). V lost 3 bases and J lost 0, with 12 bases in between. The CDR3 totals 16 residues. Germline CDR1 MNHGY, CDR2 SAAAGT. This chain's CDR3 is CASSYGEEIAKNIQYF. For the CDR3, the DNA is TGTGCCAGCAGTTATGGGGAGGAAATAGCCAAAAACATTCAGTACTTC.

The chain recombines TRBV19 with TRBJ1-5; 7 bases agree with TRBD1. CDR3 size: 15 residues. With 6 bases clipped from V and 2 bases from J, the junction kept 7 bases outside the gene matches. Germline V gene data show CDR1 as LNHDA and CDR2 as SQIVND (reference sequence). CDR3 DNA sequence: TGTGCCAGTAGGGGGACAGTCGCCCGCAATCAGCCCCAGCATTTT. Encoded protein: CASRGTVARNQPQHF.

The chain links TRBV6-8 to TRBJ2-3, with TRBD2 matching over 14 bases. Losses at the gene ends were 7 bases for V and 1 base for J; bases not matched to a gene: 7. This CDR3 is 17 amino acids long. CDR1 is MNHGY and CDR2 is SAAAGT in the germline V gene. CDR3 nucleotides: TGTGCCAGCACCGGACTAGCGGGAGGTTGGGGCACAGATACGCAGTATTTT. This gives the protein CASTGLAGGWGTDTQYF.

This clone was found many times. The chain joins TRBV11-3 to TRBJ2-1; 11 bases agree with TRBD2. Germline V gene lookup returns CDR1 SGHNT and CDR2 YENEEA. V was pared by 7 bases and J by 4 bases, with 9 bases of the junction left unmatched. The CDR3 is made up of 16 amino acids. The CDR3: CASTFPTSGKYNEQFF. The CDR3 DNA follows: TGTGCCAGCACATTCCCGACTAGCGGGAAATACAATGAGCAGTTCTTC.

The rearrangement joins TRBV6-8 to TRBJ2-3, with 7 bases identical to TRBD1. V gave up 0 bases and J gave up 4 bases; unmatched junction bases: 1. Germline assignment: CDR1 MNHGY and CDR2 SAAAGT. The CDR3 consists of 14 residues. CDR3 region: CASSYSTGSDTQYF. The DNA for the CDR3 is TGTGCCAGCAGTTACTCGACAGGGTCAGATACGCAGTATTTT.

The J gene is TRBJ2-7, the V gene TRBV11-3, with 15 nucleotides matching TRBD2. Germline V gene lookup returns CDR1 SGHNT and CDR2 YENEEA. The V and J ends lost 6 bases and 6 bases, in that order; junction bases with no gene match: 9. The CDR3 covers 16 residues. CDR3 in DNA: TGTGCCAGCAGTTTTCCGGGACTAGCGGGAGGCGGCGAGCAGTACTTC. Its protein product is CASSFPGLAGGGEQYF.